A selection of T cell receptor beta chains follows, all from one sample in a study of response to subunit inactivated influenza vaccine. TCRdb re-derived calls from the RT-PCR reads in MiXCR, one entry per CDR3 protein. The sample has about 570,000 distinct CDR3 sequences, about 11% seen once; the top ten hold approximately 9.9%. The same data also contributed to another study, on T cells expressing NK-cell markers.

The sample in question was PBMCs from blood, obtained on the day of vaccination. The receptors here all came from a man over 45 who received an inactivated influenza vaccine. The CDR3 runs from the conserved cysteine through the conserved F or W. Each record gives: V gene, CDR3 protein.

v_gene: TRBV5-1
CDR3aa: CASSLLAERTSGIQYF

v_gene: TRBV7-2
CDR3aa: CASSFGPTSEYTDTQYF

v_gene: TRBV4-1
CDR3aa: CASSRGNEKLFF

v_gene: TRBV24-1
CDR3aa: CATSDLREDGELFF

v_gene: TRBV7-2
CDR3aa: CASSLDRGVYNEQFF

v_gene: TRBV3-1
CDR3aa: CASSIGRSNIQYF

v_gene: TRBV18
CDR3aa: CASSPPTGGWHEQFF

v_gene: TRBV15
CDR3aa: CATSRDVTSGVIQYF

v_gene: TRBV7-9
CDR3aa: CASSLNVEGTNYGYTF

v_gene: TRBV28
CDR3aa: CASSPAGPKETQYF

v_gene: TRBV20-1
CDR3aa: CSARLAGRRYGEQFF

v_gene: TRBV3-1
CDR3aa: CASSQEVRAPKDF

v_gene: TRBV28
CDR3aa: CASSRLEDEQYF

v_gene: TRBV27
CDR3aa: CASSHGVGETQYF

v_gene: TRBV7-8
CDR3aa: CASTGTLINTEAFF

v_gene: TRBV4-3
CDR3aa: CASSPQTDTGANVLTF

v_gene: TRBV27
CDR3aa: CASSLEGAGQPQHF

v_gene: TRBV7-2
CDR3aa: CASSLVSGELFF

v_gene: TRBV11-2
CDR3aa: CASSSGQGGALGETQYF

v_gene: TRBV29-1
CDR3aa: CSVQHINYGYTF

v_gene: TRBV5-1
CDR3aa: CASSLGQRQGIGETQYF

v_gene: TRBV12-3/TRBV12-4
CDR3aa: CASSGRTPYEQYF

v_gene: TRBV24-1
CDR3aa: CATSDPRTSGNEQFF

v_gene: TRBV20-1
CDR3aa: CSASFTLNTEAFF

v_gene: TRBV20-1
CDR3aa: CSASNWAGRVNSPLHF

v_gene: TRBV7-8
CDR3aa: CASSSEWTGDTQYF

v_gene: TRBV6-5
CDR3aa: CASSSSLSPGGKNIQYF

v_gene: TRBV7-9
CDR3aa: CASSLAGSGSRVTQYF

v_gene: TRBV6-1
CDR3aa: CASSRLGQGAGEQYF